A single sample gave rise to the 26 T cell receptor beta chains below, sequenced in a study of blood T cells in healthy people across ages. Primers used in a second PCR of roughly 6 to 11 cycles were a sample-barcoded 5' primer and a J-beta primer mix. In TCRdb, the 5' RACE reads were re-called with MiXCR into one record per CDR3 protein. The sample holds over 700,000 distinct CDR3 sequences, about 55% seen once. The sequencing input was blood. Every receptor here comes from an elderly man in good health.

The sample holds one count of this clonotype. The CDR3 region is CASKMTGHNQPQHF. The CDR3, as DNA: TGTGCCAGCAAGATGACAGGCCACAATCAGCCCCAGCATTTT. The rearrangement uses TRBV6-1 and TRBJ1-5; D is perhaps TRBD1 (6 bases). Germline V gene sequence: CDR1 MNHNS, CDR2 SASEGT. The V end lost 7 bases, the J end lost 3 bases, and 13 bases lay between the germline ends. This CDR3 contains 14 residues.

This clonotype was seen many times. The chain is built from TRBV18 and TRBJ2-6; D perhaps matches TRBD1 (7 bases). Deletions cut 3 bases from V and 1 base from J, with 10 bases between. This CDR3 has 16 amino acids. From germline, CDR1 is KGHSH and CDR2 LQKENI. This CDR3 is CASSPPGGSGANVLTF. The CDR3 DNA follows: TGTGCCAGCTCACCCCCAGGGGGGTCTGGGGCCAACGTCCTGACTTTC.

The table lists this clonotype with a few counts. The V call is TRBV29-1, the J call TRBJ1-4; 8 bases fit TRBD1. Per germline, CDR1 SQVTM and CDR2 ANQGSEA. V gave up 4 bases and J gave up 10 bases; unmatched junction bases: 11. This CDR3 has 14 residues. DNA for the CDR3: TGCAGCGTTGCCCCCGGGACAGGCGACGGAAAACTGTTTTTT. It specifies CSVAPGTGDGKLFF.

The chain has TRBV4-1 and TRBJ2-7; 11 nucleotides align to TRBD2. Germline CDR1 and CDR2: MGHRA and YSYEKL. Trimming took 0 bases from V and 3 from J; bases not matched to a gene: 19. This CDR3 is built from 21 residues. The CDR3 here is CASSQDLERVLAGGGNYEQYF. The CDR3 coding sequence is TGCGCCAGCAGCCAAGATCTAGAAAGGGTGCTAGCGGGAGGTGGAAACTACGAGCAGTACTTC.

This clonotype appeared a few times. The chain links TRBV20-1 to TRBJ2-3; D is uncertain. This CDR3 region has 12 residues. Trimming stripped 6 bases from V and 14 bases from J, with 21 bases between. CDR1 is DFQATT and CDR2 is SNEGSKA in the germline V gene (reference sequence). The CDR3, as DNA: TGCAGTGCGCACCTTAGTAGCAGATACGCGTATTTT. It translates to CSAHLSSRYAYF.

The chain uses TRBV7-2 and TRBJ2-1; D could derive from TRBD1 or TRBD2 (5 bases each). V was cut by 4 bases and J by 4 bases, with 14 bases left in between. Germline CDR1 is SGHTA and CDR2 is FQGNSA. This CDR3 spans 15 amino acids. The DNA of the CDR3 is TGTGCCAGCAGCTCAGGGCCCACGGGGTACAATGAGCAGTTCTTC. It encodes CASSSGPTGYNEQFF.

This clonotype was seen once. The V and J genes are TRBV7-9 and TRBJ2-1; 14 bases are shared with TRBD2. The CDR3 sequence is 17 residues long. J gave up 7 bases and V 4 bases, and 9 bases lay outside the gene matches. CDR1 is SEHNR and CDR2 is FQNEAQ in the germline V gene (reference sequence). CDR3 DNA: TGTGCCAGCAGCTCGGGACTAGCGGGAGCTAATAGGAATGAGCAGTTCTTC. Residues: CASSSGLAGANRNEQFF.

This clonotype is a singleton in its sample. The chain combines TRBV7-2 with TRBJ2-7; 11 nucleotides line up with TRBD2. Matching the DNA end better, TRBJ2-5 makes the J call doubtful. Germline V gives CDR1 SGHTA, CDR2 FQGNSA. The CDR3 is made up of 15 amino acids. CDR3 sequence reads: CASSVRLAGQETQYF. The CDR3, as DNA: TGTGCCAGCAGCGTAAGACTAGCGGGACAGGAGACCCAGTACTTC.

DNA for the CDR3: TGCGCCAGCAGCCAAGAGACAGGGGCAGGCTACGAGCAGTACTTC. This encodes CASSQETGAGYEQYF. The genes are TRBV4-1 and TRBJ2-7; 8 nucleotides match TRBD1. The CDR3 loop spans 15 amino acids. V lost 0 bases and J lost 3; bases outside the gene matches: 4. The V gene's germline CDR1 is MGHRA and CDR2 YSYEKL.

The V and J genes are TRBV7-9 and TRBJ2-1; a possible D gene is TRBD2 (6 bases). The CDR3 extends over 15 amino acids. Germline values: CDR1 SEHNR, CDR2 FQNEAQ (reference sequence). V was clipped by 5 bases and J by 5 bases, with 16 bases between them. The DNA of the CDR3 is TGTGCCAGCAGCCCAGCCAGCGGGCGAAACAATGAGCAGTTCTTC. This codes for CASSPASGRNNEQFF. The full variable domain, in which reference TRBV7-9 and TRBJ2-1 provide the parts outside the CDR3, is DTGVSQNPRHKITKRGQNVTFRCDPISEHNRLYWYRQTLGQGPEFLTYFQNEAQLEKSRLLSDRFSAERPKGSFSTLEIQRTEQGDSAMYLCASSPASGRNNEQFFGPGTRLTVL.

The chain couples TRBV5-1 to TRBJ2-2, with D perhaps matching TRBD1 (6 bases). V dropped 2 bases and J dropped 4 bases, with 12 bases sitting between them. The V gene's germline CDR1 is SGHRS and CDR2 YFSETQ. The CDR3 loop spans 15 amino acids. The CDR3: CASSFQGPGTGELFF. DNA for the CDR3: TGCGCCAGCAGCTTTCAGGGGCCGGGCACCGGGGAGCTGTTTTTT.

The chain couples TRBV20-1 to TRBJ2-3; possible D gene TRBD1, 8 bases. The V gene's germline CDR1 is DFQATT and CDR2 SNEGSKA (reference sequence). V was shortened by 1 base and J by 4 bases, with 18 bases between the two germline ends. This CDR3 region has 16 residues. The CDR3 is CSARAARTGRADTQYF. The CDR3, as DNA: TGCAGTGCTAGAGCTGCCAGGACAGGGAGGGCAGATACGCAGTATTTT.

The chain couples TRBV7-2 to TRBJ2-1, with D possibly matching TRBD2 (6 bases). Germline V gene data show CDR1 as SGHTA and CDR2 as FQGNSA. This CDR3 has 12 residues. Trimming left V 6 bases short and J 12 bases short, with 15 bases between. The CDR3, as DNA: TGTGCCAGCAGGGAAACTAGCTCCCGGCAGTTCTTC. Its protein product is CASRETSSRQFF.

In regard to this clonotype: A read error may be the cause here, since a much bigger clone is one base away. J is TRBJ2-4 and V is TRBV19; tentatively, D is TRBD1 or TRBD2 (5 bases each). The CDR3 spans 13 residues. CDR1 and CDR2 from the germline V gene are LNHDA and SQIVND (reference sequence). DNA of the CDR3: TGTGTCAGTGATCGGGGACCCTGGGACATTCAGTACTTC. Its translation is CVSDRGPWDIQYF.

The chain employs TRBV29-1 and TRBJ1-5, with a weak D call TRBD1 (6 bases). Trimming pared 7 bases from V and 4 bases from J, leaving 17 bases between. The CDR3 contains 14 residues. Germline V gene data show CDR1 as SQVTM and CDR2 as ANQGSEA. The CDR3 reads CSAVGTNANQPQHF. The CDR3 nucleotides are TGCAGCGCCGTCGGGACAAATGCTAATCAGCCCCAGCATTTT. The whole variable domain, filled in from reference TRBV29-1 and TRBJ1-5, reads SAVISQKPSRDICQRGTSLTIQCQVDSQVTMMFWYRQQPGQSLTLIATANQGSEATYESGFVIDKFPISRPNLTFSTLTVSNMSPEDSSIYLCSAVGTNANQPQHFGDGTRLSIL.

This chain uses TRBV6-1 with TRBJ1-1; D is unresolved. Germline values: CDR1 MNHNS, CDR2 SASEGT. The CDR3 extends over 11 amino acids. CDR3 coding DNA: TGTGCTACCCAGGTGAGAGCTGAAGCTTTCTTT. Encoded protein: CATQVRAEAFF.

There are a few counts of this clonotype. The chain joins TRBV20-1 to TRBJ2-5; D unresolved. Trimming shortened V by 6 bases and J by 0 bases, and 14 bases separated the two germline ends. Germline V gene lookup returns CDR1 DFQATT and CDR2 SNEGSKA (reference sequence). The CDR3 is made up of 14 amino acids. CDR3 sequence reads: CSAIPSRNQETQYF. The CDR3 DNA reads TGCAGTGCAATCCCTTCACGGAACCAAGAGACCCAGTACTTC.

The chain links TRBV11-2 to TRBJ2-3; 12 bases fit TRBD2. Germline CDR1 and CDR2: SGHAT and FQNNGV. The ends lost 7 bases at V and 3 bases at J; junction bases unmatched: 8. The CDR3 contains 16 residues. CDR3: CASKNPTSGSTDTQYF. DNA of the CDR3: TGTGCCAGCAAAAACCCGACTAGCGGGAGTACAGATACGCAGTATTTT.

Written as DNA, the CDR3 is TGTGCCAGCTCTCAGGGATCCTTCTCTGGGGCCAACGTCCTGACTTTC. Translating it yields CASSQGSFSGANVLTF. The chain combines TRBV18 with TRBJ2-6; possibly TRBD1 for D (5 bases). The CDR3 has 16 residues. Per the germline V gene, CDR1 is KGHSH and CDR2 is LQKENI. V gave up 6 bases and J gave up 0 bases, with 12 bases separating them.

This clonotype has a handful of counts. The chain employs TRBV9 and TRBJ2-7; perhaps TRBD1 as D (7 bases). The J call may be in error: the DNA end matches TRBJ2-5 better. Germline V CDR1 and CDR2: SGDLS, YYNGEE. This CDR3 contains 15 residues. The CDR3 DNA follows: TGTGCCAGCAGCGTGCAGACAGGGACTCGGGAGACCCAGTACTTC. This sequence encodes CASSVQTGTRETQYF.

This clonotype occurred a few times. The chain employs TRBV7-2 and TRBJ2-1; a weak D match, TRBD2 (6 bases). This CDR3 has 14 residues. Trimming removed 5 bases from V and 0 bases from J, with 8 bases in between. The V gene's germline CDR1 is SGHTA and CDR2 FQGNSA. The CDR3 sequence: CASSRESSYNEQFF. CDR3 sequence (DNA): TGTGCCAGCAGCCGGGAGAGCTCCTACAATGAGCAGTTCTTC.

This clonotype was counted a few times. CDR3: CASSASGTGEQYF. The CDR3, as DNA: TGCGCCAGCAGTGCCAGTGGAACAGGCGAGCAGTACTTC. This chain joins TRBV10-2 and TRBJ2-7, with TRBD1 as a possible D gene (5 bases). There are 13 residues in the CDR3. Trimming left V 4 bases short and J 6 bases short, with 13 bases between. CDR1 and CDR2 (germline): WSHSY, SAAADI.

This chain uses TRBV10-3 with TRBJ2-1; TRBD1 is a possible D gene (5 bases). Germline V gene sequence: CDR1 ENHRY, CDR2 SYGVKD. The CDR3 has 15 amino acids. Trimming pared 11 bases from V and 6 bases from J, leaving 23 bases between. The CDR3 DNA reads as TGTGCCTTCACACCCGATAAGGGGTCAGGCAATGAGCAGTTCTTC. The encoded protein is CAFTPDKGSGNEQFF.

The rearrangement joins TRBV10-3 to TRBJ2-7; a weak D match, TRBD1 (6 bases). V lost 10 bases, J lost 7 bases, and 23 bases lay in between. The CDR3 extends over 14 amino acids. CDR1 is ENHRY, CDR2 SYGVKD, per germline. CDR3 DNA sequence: TGTGCCACCACAACAGGGATTGTCGTTGGGGAGCAGTACTTC. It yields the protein CATTTGIVVGEQYF.

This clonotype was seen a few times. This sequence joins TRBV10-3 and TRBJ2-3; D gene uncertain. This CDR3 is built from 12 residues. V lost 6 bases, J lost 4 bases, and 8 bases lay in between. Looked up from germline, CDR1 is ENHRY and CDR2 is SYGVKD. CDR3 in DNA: TGTGCCATCAGCGGCTTAGCAGATACGCAGTATTTT. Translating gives CAISGLADTQYF.

In DNA form, the CDR3 reads TGTGCCAGCAGCGGGGGGACTCCTTGGAGCTCCTACAATGAGCAGTTCTTC. This encodes CASSGGTPWSSYNEQFF. The rearrangement links TRBV13 to TRBJ2-1; TRBD2 might be the D (6 bases). The ends were cut back, 5 bases at V and 0 bases at J, with 17 bases in the middle. This CDR3 region has 17 residues. The germline gives CDR1 PRHDT, CDR2 FYEKMQ (reference sequence).